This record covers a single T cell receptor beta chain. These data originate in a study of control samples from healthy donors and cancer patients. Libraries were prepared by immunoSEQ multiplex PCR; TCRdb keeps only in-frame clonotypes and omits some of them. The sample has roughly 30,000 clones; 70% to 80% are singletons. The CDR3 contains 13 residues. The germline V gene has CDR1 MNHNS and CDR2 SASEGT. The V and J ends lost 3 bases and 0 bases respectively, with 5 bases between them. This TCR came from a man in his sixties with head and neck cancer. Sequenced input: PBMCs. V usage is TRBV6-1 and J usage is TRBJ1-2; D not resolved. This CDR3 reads CASSDLTNYGYTF. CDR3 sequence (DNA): TGTGCCAGCAGTGATCTGACTAACTATGGCTACACCTTC.